This is a list of T cell receptor beta chains from one sample in a study of CD8+CD57+ T cells in acquired aplastic anemia. TCRdb analysed the reads with MiXCR anew, one entry per CDR3 protein. The sample includes some 140,000 distinct CDR3 sequences, around half of them seen just once. The sample taken for sequencing was sorted CD4+, CD8+, or CD8+CD57+ T cells (not recorded which) from PBMCs. The source is a human donor with aplastic anemia. Each CDR3 is given with its conserved first and last residue. A D gene is named only where the DNA matches it firmly. Size is stated for part of the rows, as once, few or many counts, or as a class when the clone is expanded.

size	V	D	J	CDR3	DNA
-	TRBV7-3	-	TRBJ2-5	CASSLGRTEETQYF	TGTGCCAGCAGCTTGGGACGCACAGAAGAGACCCAGTACTTC
once	TRBV5-1	-	TRBJ1-2	CASSHIRGYTF	TGCGCCAGCAGCCATATACGGGGCTACACCTTC
-	TRBV2	-	TRBJ1-1	CASSEGAYENTEAFF	TGTGCCAGCAGTGAAGGGGCATATGAGAACACTGAAGCTTTCTTT
-	TRBV20-1	-	TRBJ2-2	CSASGENTGELFF	TGCAGTGCTAGCGGGGAGAACACCGGGGAGCTGTTTTTT
-	TRBV11-2	-	TRBJ1-6	CASSPAEDMDNSPLHF	TGTGCCAGCAGCCCGGCCGAGGACATGGATAATTCACCCCTCCACTTT
-	TRBV15	-	TRBJ2-3	CATSRDLESDTQYF	TGTGCCACCAGCAGAGATCTGGAGTCAGATACGCAGTATTTT
-	TRBV19	TRBD1	TRBJ1-2	CASSTTGYPGYTF	TGTGCCAGTAGCACGACAGGGTACCCTGGCTACACCTTC
-	TRBV6-1	-	TRBJ1-1	CASSPPWGEAFF	TGTGCCAGCAGTCCCCCCTGGGGGGAGGCTTTCTTT
-	TRBV2	-	TRBJ1-4	CASSQRGARLFF	TGTGCCAGCAGCCAAAGGGGGGCCAGACTGTTTTTT
many	TRBV6-2/TRBV6-3	-	TRBJ1-3	CASSSGRGNTIYF	TGTGCCAGCAGTTCCGGACGGGGAAACACCATATATTTT
many	TRBV4-3	-	TRBJ2-7	CASSQDRQGIDEQYF	TGCGCCAGCAGCCAAGATAGGCAGGGGATCGACGAGCAGTACTTC
-	TRBV7-3	-	TRBJ2-1	CASSPAPYNEQFF	TGTGCCAGCAGCCCCGCCCCCTACAATGAGCAGTTCTTC
-	TRBV2	TRBD1	TRBJ1-5	CSSIGQGASNQPQHF	TGTTCCAGCATAGGACAGGGGGCGAGCAATCAGCCCCAGCATTTT
-	TRBV15	-	TRBJ2-5	CATSLGQETQYF	TGTGCCACCAGTCTGGGCCAAGAGACCCAGTACTTC
many	TRBV15	-	TRBJ2-7	CATSSIAQGHEQYF	TGTGCCACCAGCAGTATAGCACAAGGCCACGAGCAGTACTTC
-	TRBV11-1	-	TRBJ2-1	CASSARVADNEQFF	TGTGCCAGCAGTGCTAGAGTGGCCGACAATGAGCAGTTCTTC
-	TRBV29-1	-	TRBJ1-2	CSVEDRQGMSYGYTF	TGCAGCGTTGAAGATCGGCAGGGGATGAGCTATGGCTACACCTTC
once	TRBV6-4	TRBD1	TRBJ1-1	CASSRGQLEAFF	TGTGCCAGCAGCCGGGGACAGCTTGAAGCTTTCTTT
-	TRBV25-1	TRBD1	TRBJ1-1	CASSEGQPVVTEAFF	TGTGCCAGCAGTGAGGGACAGCCAGTCGTCACTGAAGCTTTCTTT
-	TRBV20-1	-	TRBJ2-3	CSARDRGLSGTDTQYF	TGCAGTGCCCGGGACCGGGGACTTAGCGGCACAGATACGCAGTATTTT
many	TRBV6-1	-	TRBJ1-2	CASSQRSQGYTF	TGTGCCAGCAGTCAACGGTCGCAGGGCTACACCTTC
-	TRBV7-2	-	TRBJ2-7	CASTLPAAREQYF	TGTGCCAGCACCCTCCCCGCCGCGCGGGAGCAGTACTTC
-	TRBV2	-	TRBJ1-2	CASSGTAILDYGYTF	TGTGCCAGCAGTGGGACGGCGATTCTTGACTATGGCTACACCTTC
-	TRBV10-3	TRBD2	TRBJ2-1	CASSFSGGLTKYNEQFF	TGTGCCAGCAGTTTTAGCGGGGGCCTTACCAAATACAATGAGCAGTTCTTC
-	TRBV5-4	TRBD2	TRBJ2-3	CASSSWSGTTTDTQYF	TGTGCCAGCAGCTCATGGAGCGGGACCACCACAGATACGCAGTATTTT
many	TRBV19	-	TRBJ2-2	CASSIRRLGNTGELFF	TGTGCCAGTAGTATTCGTAGGTTGGGAAACACCGGGGAGCTGTTTTTT
many	TRBV20-1	TRBD1	TRBJ1-3	CSAEPGTGGASISGNTIYF	TGCAGTGCCGAGCCCGGGACAGGGGGCGCGAGCATCTCTGGAAACACCATATATTTT
-	TRBV5-1	-	TRBJ2-1	CASSPSQGLGNEQFF	TGCGCCAGCAGCCCGTCACAGGGTTTAGGTAATGAGCAGTTCTTC
many	TRBV6-6	-	TRBJ1-1	CASSFSDGGTEAFF	TGTGCCAGCAGTTTCTCTGACGGGGGCACTGAAGCTTTCTTT
-	TRBV10-3	-	TRBJ2-6	CAAVGSGANVLTF	TGTGCCGCGGTGGGGTCTGGGGCCAACGTCCTGACTTTC
many	TRBV7-2	TRBD2	TRBJ2-1	CASSERLAGGYNEQFF	TGTGCCAGCAGCGAGCGACTAGCGGGGGGTTACAATGAGCAGTTCTTC
many	TRBV6-5	-	TRBJ1-1	CASSYGQGPNTEAFF	TGTGCCAGCAGTTACGGTCAGGGGCCGAACACTGAAGCTTTCTTT
-	TRBV7-2	-	TRBJ2-2	CASSLEGIGELFF	TGTGCCAGCAGCTTAGAGGGTATCGGGGAGCTGTTTTTT
many	TRBV20-1	-	TRBJ2-5	CSAMNREVQTQYF	TGCAGTGCTATGAACAGGGAAGTACAGACCCAGTACTTC
-	TRBV6-5	-	TRBJ2-2	CASSYGRVGGELFF	TGTGCCAGCAGTTACGGCAGGGTTGGCGGGGAGCTGTTTTTT
-	TRBV24-1	-	TRBJ1-2	CATSDSGTAYGYTF	TGTGCCACCAGTGATTCCGGGACGGCTTATGGCTACACCTTC
few	TRBV25-1	-	TRBJ1-4	CASSSDFELFF	TGTGCCAGCAGCTCCGATTTCGAACTGTTTTTT
few	TRBV6-2/TRBV6-3	-	TRBJ2-1	CASSYSMQYNNEQFF	TGTGCCAGCAGTTACTCGATGCAGTACAACAATGAGCAGTTCTTC
few	TRBV10-3	-	TRBJ2-3	CAIGEASSFSTDTQYF	TGTGCCATCGGGGAGGCTAGCAGTTTTAGCACAGATACGCAGTATTTT
-	TRBV19	-	TRBJ2-7	CASSINGPYEQYF	TGTGCCAGTAGTATAAATGGACCCTACGAGCAGTACTTC
-	TRBV20-1	TRBD1	TRBJ2-7	CSAQQGARQYF	TGCAGTGCCCAACAGGGGGCGCGGCAGTACTTC
-	TRBV4-2	TRBD1	TRBJ1-6	CASSLSATGENSPLHF	TGTGCCAGCAGCCTCTCAGCCACAGGGGAGAATTCACCCCTCCACTTT
once	TRBV5-1	TRBD1	TRBJ2-7	CASSLRTGDSAYEQYF	TGCGCCAGCAGCCTGAGGACAGGGGATTCGGCCTACGAGCAGTACTTC
many	TRBV4-1	-	TRBJ1-6	CASSQALRQAPSSPLHF	TGCGCCAGCAGCCAAGCCCTTCGGCAAGCTCCATCTTCACCCCTCCACTTT
-	TRBV24-1	-	TRBJ2-1	CATGGDNEQFF	TGTGCCACTGGAGGGGACAATGAGCAGTTCTTC
many	TRBV19	-	TRBJ2-1	CASSIGSGREQFF	TGTGCCAGTAGTATAGGTTCTGGGAGAGAGCAGTTCTTC
-	TRBV7-9	-	TRBJ1-4	CASSLGRAANEKLFF	TGTGCCAGCAGCTTAGGACGGGCAGCTAATGAAAAACTGTTTTTT
many	TRBV12-3/TRBV12-4	-	TRBJ2-1	CASANHRRGGYNEQFF	TGTGCCAGCGCCAATCACAGGAGGGGGGGTTACAATGAGCAGTTCTTC
many	TRBV20-1	-	TRBJ2-3	CSARGGSYTDTQYF	TGCAGTGCCCGAGGCGGCAGCTACACAGATACGCAGTATTTT